What follows are 17 T cell receptor beta chains derived from one specimen sequenced in a study of response to subunit inactivated influenza vaccine. TCRdb independently ran MiXCR on the RT-PCR reads; one entry per CDR3 protein. The sample consists of hundreds of thousands of distinct CDR3 sequences, 11% to 15% of them appearing once. The specimen comprised PBMCs from blood, sampled 14 to 15 days before vaccination. The receptors originated from a man aged 45-65 years who received an inactivated influenza vaccine.

This clonotype was found a few times. The chain joins TRBV15 to TRBJ2-3; the match to TRBD2 covers 8 bases. The CDR3 extends over 13 amino acids. CDR1 LNHNV and CDR2 YYDKDF come from the germline V gene (reference sequence). V lost 7 bases, J lost 1 base, and 1 base stayed unmatched. CDR3 nucleotides: TGTGCCACCAAGCGGGGGCGCACAGATACGCAGTATTTT. It is translated as CATKRGRTDTQYF.

The chain links TRBV30 to TRBJ1-4, with no clear D. CDR3 length equals 14 residues. Germline-derived CDR1 and CDR2 are GTSNPN and SVGIG (reference sequence). V lost 1 base, J lost 8 bases, and 14 bases lay in between. CDR3 bases: TGTGCCTGGAGTGCTCTGGATGTGGGGGAAAAACTGTTTTTT. This encodes CAWSALDVGEKLFF.

The chain couples TRBV18 to TRBJ1-3; maybe TRBD1 (5 bases). CDR3 length: 14 residues. Trimming cost V 4 bases and J 2 bases, with 9 bases left between them. Germline CDR1 and CDR2: KGHSH and LQKENI. CDR3 amino acids: CASSQGTPGNTIYF. Here the CDR3 DNA reads TGTGCCAGCTCACAGGGGACCCCTGGAAACACCATATATTTT.

This clonotype was seen at least ten times. The J gene is TRBJ1-2, the V gene TRBV20-1; D is ambiguous. The length of the CDR3 is 13 residues. Trimming pared 8 bases from V and 2 bases from J, leaving 15 bases between. The germline V gene encodes CDR1 DFQATT and CDR2 SNEGSKA (reference sequence). In nucleotides, the CDR3 is TGCAGTTCTCCAACAGCGAAAAACTATGGCTACACCTTC. Its protein product is CSSPTAKNYGYTF.

In this sample, this clonotype turned up a few times. The rearrangement links TRBV12-3 or TRBV12-4 to TRBJ2-7; 10 nucleotides align to TRBD1. V lost 3 bases to trimming and J lost 2 bases; unmatched junction nucleotides: 7. CDR3 size: 16 residues. The CDR3 loop is CASSFGGTGATYEQYF. CDR3 DNA sequence: TGTGCCAGCAGTTTCGGTGGGACAGGGGCAACCTACGAGCAGTACTTC.

This clonotype was counted between two and nine times. The chain has TRBV14 and TRBJ2-1; 10 nucleotides line up with TRBD2. V lost 4 bases to trimming and J lost 5 bases; unmatched junction nucleotides: 11. The CDR3 sequence is 17 residues long. Germline V CDR1 and CDR2: SGHDN, FVKESK. CDR3: CASSLRLAGEGDNEQFF. The CDR3 DNA reads as TGTGCCAGCAGCCTACGGCTAGCGGGAGAAGGCGACAATGAGCAGTTCTTC. The full variable domain, completed using reference TRBV14 and TRBJ2-1, is EAGVTQFPSHSVIEKGQTVTLRCDPISGHDNLYWYRRVMGKEIKFLLHFVKESKQDESGMPNNRFLAERTGGTYSTLKVQPAELEDSGVYFCASSLRLAGEGDNEQFFGPGTRLTVL.

In its sample, this clonotype was seen a few times. The V gene is TRBV4-2, the J gene TRBJ2-3, with 7 bases identical to TRBD2. The CDR3 is made up of 15 amino acids. CDR1 is LGHNA, CDR2 YNFKEQ, per germline. Unmatched junction bases numbered 8, after V lost 7 bases and J lost 1 base. The CDR3 region is CASTQRAGGTDTQYF. The DNA for the CDR3 is TGTGCCAGCACCCAGAGGGCGGGGGGCACAGATACGCAGTATTTT.

The CDR3 reads CSAGGVYNEQFF. CDR3 bases: TGCAGTGCCGGGGGCGTCTACAATGAGCAGTTCTTC. The gene calls are TRBV20-1 and TRBJ2-1; D is perhaps TRBD1 or TRBD2 (6 bases each). The germline CDR1 and CDR2 sequences are DFQATT and SNEGSKA (reference sequence). The V gene lost 6 bases and the J gene lost 3 bases, with 9 bases spanning the gap. There are 12 residues in the CDR3.

This clonotype was detected many times. The CDR3 spells CASSLAGADTEAFF. The CDR3 region has the DNA TGTGCCAGCAGTTTAGCTGGGGCGGACACTGAAGCTTTCTTT. The V call is TRBV12-3 or TRBV12-4, the J call TRBJ1-1, with D possibly being TRBD1 (5 bases). V lost 0 bases to trimming and J lost 3 bases, with 8 bases between them. The CDR3 covers 14 residues.

This clonotype was counted ten times or more. The CDR3 nucleotides are TGCGCCAGCAGCTTGAGTGCAGGAAACACCGGGGAGCTGTTTTTT. Its protein product is CASSLSAGNTGELFF. The V call is TRBV5-1, the J call TRBJ2-2; D is ambiguous. Germline lookup yields CDR1 SGHRS and CDR2 YFSETQ. The CDR3 contains 15 residues. The V end lost 1 base, the J end lost 2 bases, and 9 bases lay between the germline ends.

Ten or more counts support this clonotype. V is TRBV12-3 or TRBV12-4 and J is TRBJ1-4; D gene unclear. V lost 6 bases to trimming and J lost 0 bases, with 8 bases between them. The CDR3 has 14 residues. The CDR3 spells CASSFIATNEKLFF. In DNA, the CDR3 is TGTGCCAGCAGCTTCATTGCAACTAATGAAAAACTGTTTTTT.

The table lists this clonotype with a few counts. The V gene is TRBV7-9, the J gene TRBJ2-6; 7 nucleotides align to TRBD1. The germline V gene encodes CDR1 SEHNR and CDR2 FQNEAQ (reference sequence). J was trimmed by 2 bases and V by 2 bases; bases with no gene match: 3. CDR3 length equals 16 residues. The CDR3 sequence: CASSLTTGAGANVLTF. The CDR3 DNA follows: TGTGCCAGCAGCTTAACTACAGGGGCTGGGGCCAACGTCCTGACTTTC.

This clonotype appeared a few times. The chain combines TRBV5-5 with TRBJ1-1, with 7 nucleotides matching TRBD1. Germline V gene data show CDR1 as SGHKS and CDR2 as YYEKEE (reference sequence). This CDR3 is 14 amino acids long. The ends lost 3 bases at V and 0 bases at J; junction bases unmatched: 2. CDR3 DNA: TGTGCCAGCAGCTGGGGACAGTTGAACACTGAAGCTTTCTTT. Protein sequence: CASSWGQLNTEAFF.

This clonotype has only a few counts. The chain links TRBV6-2 or TRBV6-3 to TRBJ1-6; 7 nucleotides line up with TRBD1. CDR1 is MNHEY and CDR2 is SVGEGT in the germline V gene. The CDR3 is 13 amino acids. With 5 bases clipped from V and 10 bases from J, the junction kept 5 bases outside the gene matches. CDR3 sequence: CASSPGQDSPLHF. The CDR3 DNA reads TGTGCCAGCAGTCCCGGACAGGACTCACCCCTCCACTTT.

The J gene is TRBJ2-7, the V gene TRBV7-9; D may be TRBD1 or TRBD2 (5 bases each). Trimming stripped 5 bases from V and 6 bases from J, with 14 bases between. Germline V gene sequence: CDR1 SEHNR, CDR2 FQNEAQ (reference sequence). This CDR3 has 13 residues. The CDR3 sequence is CASSKGTLGEQYF. The CDR3, as DNA: TGTGCCAGCAGCAAAGGGACCCTCGGCGAGCAGTACTTC.

There are a few counts of this clonotype. This rearrangement joins TRBV12-3 or TRBV12-4 to TRBJ2-3; unclear D gene. The CDR3 is 14 residues long. Trimming stripped 2 bases from V and 4 bases from J, with 10 bases between. The CDR3 nucleotides are TGTGCCAGCAGTTTAATGGCCACCTCAGATACGCAGTATTTT. This sequence encodes CASSLMATSDTQYF.

This rearrangement joins TRBV6-5 to TRBJ1-2; no definite D call. Germline CDR1 MNHEY, CDR2 SVGAGI. This CDR3 comprises 14 residues. The V and J ends lost 2 bases and 7 bases respectively, with 14 bases between them. The DNA for the CDR3 is TGTGCCAGCAGTTACGACCGGAACATCGGTGGCTACACCTTC. It codes for CASSYDRNIGGYTF.